Listed below are T cell receptor beta chains from one sample, sequenced in a study of molecular identifiers for immune sequencing clone quantification. TCRdb recomputed calls from the PCR reads with MiXCR, one row per CDR3 protein. Among 490,000 or so distinct CDR3 sequences, about 26% were seen once, and the ten largest hold 0.76%. The sequenced material came from naive CD8+ T cells from blood, with Jurkat cell RNA spiked in. Receptor source: a human donor in good health. Some libraries in this study had Jurkat cell RNA spiked in. Each CDR3 is given with its conserved first and last residue. The order of the fields is J gene, CDR3 length, D gene, clone size, V gene, CDR3 protein, CDR3 DNA. D genes are given only for firm matches. Clone size appears in some rows only: once, few, many, or a class for an expanded clone.

j_call: TRBJ2-2; cdr3_length: 18; d_call: TRBD1; clone_size: few; v_call: TRBV7-3; cdr3_aa: CASSPNPWDRANTGELFF; cdr3_nt: TGTGCCAGCAGCCCTAATCCCTGGGACAGGGCGAACACCGGGGAGCTGTTTTTT
j_call: TRBJ1-4; cdr3_length: 14; d_call: .; clone_size: few; v_call: TRBV5-1; cdr3_aa: CASSLAGTHEKLFF; cdr3_nt: TGCGCCAGCAGCTTGGCCGGGACACACGAAAAACTGTTTTTT
j_call: TRBJ1-2; cdr3_length: 15; d_call: .; clone_size: .; v_call: TRBV5-3; cdr3_aa: CASSLSWGSAYGYTF; cdr3_nt: TGTGCCAGCAGCTTGAGCTGGGGGAGTGCCTATGGCTACACCTTC
j_call: TRBJ1-1; cdr3_length: 13; d_call: .; clone_size: many; v_call: TRBV19; cdr3_aa: CASSIGPNTEAFF; cdr3_nt: TGTGCCAGTAGTATTGGGCCTAACACTGAAGCTTTCTTT
j_call: TRBJ1-4; cdr3_length: 14; d_call: .; clone_size: many; v_call: TRBV12-3/TRBV12-4; cdr3_aa: CASSPHFGDEKLFF; cdr3_nt: TGTGCCAGCAGCCCACATTTCGGTGACGAAAAACTGTTTTTT
j_call: TRBJ2-7; cdr3_length: 14; d_call: .; clone_size: few; v_call: TRBV18; cdr3_aa: CASSPIYNHYEQYF; cdr3_nt: TGTGCCAGCTCACCAATCTATAACCACTACGAGCAGTACTTC
j_call: TRBJ1-2; cdr3_length: 15; d_call: .; clone_size: many; v_call: TRBV5-6; cdr3_aa: CASSPSRSNPYGYTF; cdr3_nt: TGTGCCAGCAGCCCTTCCCGCAGCAATCCCTATGGCTACACCTTC
j_call: TRBJ1-1; cdr3_length: 16; d_call: TRBD1; clone_size: many; v_call: TRBV3-1; cdr3_aa: CASSQVRGRLNTEAFF; cdr3_nt: TGTGCCAGCAGCCAAGTTAGGGGGCGACTGAACACTGAAGCTTTCTTT
j_call: TRBJ1-5; cdr3_length: 15; d_call: TRBD1; clone_size: few; v_call: TRBV3-1; cdr3_aa: CASSQEAGGRQPQHF; cdr3_nt: TGTGCCAGCAGCCAAGAGGCAGGGGGGCGTCAGCCCCAGCATTTT
j_call: TRBJ2-2; cdr3_length: 16; d_call: .; clone_size: .; v_call: TRBV7-6; cdr3_aa: CASSQQRVPNTGELFF; cdr3_nt: TGTGCCAGCAGCCAGCAGCGGGTGCCGAACACCGGGGAGCTGTTTTTT
j_call: TRBJ2-7; cdr3_length: 15; d_call: .; clone_size: .; v_call: TRBV5-6; cdr3_aa: CASSVLKGPSYEQYF; cdr3_nt: TGTGCCAGCAGCGTATTGAAGGGCCCCTCCTACGAGCAGTACTTC
j_call: TRBJ1-1; cdr3_length: 12; d_call: .; clone_size: few; v_call: TRBV12-3/TRBV12-4; cdr3_aa: CASGPMATEAFF; cdr3_nt: TGTGCCAGCGGACCTATGGCCACTGAAGCTTTCTTT
j_call: TRBJ2-7; cdr3_length: 18; d_call: .; clone_size: once; v_call: TRBV6-7; cdr3_aa: CASSYPPASGRSGIEQYF; cdr3_nt: TGTGCCAGCAGTTACCCCCCCGCCTCGGGTCGGAGTGGGATCGAGCAGTACTTC
j_call: TRBJ2-3; cdr3_length: 14; d_call: .; clone_size: .; v_call: TRBV3-1; cdr3_aa: CASSQGRATDTQYF; cdr3_nt: TGTGCCAGCAGCCAGGGCAGGGCCACAGATACGCAGTATTTT
j_call: TRBJ2-4; cdr3_length: 15; d_call: .; clone_size: .; v_call: TRBV30; cdr3_aa: CAWSVWVSGEDIQYF; cdr3_nt: TGTGCCTGGAGTGTATGGGTTTCGGGGGAGGACATTCAGTACTTC
j_call: TRBJ1-1; cdr3_length: 15; d_call: TRBD1; clone_size: many; v_call: TRBV5-1; cdr3_aa: CASSLRDRGWTEAFF; cdr3_nt: TGCGCCAGCAGCCTCCGGGACAGGGGTTGGACTGAAGCTTTCTTT
j_call: TRBJ2-7; cdr3_length: 14; d_call: .; clone_size: many; v_call: TRBV13; cdr3_aa: CASSLKGVATEQYF; cdr3_nt: TGTGCCAGCAGCTTAAAGGGGGTCGCAACCGAGCAGTACTTC
j_call: TRBJ1-5; cdr3_length: 11; d_call: .; clone_size: many; v_call: TRBV12-3/TRBV12-4; cdr3_aa: CASSHPGPQHF; cdr3_nt: TGTGCCAGCAGCCACCCTGGGCCCCAGCATTTT
j_call: TRBJ1-4; cdr3_length: 16; d_call: .; clone_size: .; v_call: TRBV5-4; cdr3_aa: CASSLEGFATNEKLFF; cdr3_nt: TGTGCCAGCAGCTTGGAAGGATTTGCAACTAATGAAAAACTGTTTTTT
j_call: TRBJ1-5; cdr3_length: 14; d_call: .; clone_size: .; v_call: TRBV19; cdr3_aa: CASSTGVGNQPQHF; cdr3_nt: TGTGCCAGTAGTACAGGGGTGGGCAATCAGCCCCAGCATTTT
j_call: TRBJ2-2; cdr3_length: 17; d_call: .; clone_size: .; v_call: TRBV6-1; cdr3_aa: CASSENFWQMNTRELFF; cdr3_nt: TGTGCCAGCAGTGAAAATTTCTGGCAGATGAACACCAGGGAGCTGTTTTTT
j_call: TRBJ2-7; cdr3_length: 13; d_call: .; clone_size: few; v_call: TRBV19; cdr3_aa: CASRAGTSYEQYF; cdr3_nt: TGTGCCAGTAGGGCTGGGACTTCCTACGAGCAGTACTTC
j_call: TRBJ2-3; cdr3_length: 18; d_call: TRBD2; clone_size: .; v_call: TRBV4-3; cdr3_aa: CASSPRDSGSVQADTQYF; cdr3_nt: TGCGCCAGCAGCCCCCGGGATAGCGGGAGTGTTCAGGCAGATACGCAGTATTTT
j_call: TRBJ2-3; cdr3_length: 15; d_call: TRBD2; clone_size: few; v_call: TRBV12-3/TRBV12-4; cdr3_aa: CASSFLTSGTDTQYF; cdr3_nt: TGTGCCAGCAGTTTTTTGACTAGCGGGACAGATACGCAGTATTTT
j_call: TRBJ2-4; cdr3_length: 15; d_call: TRBD2; clone_size: few; v_call: TRBV7-9; cdr3_aa: CASSSGTSGKNIQYF; cdr3_nt: TGTGCCAGCAGCTCTGGGACTAGCGGTAAAAACATTCAGTACTTC
j_call: TRBJ2-3; cdr3_length: 16; d_call: .; clone_size: many; v_call: TRBV29-1; cdr3_aa: CSVEGVAELLTDTQYF; cdr3_nt: TGCAGCGTTGAAGGGGTAGCGGAATTACTCACAGATACGCAGTATTTT
j_call: TRBJ2-7; cdr3_length: 14; d_call: .; clone_size: many; v_call: TRBV7-2; cdr3_aa: CASSFDLGRYEQYF; cdr3_nt: TGTGCCAGCAGCTTTGACCTGGGGAGGTACGAGCAGTACTTC
j_call: TRBJ2-7; cdr3_length: 16; d_call: .; clone_size: few; v_call: TRBV19; cdr3_aa: CASSSWTDGAREEQYF; cdr3_nt: TGTGCCAGTAGTTCCTGGACCGACGGGGCGAGAGAGGAGCAGTACTTC
j_call: TRBJ2-3; cdr3_length: 15; d_call: .; clone_size: .; v_call: TRBV7-6; cdr3_aa: CASSLEGENFGTQYF; cdr3_nt: TGTGCCAGCAGCTTAGAAGGGGAAAATTTCGGTACGCAGTATTTT
j_call: TRBJ2-7; cdr3_length: 13; d_call: .; clone_size: few; v_call: TRBV19; cdr3_aa: CASSPTGLYEQYF; cdr3_nt: TGTGCCAGTAGTCCAACAGGTCTGTACGAGCAGTACTTC
j_call: TRBJ2-5; cdr3_length: 16; d_call: TRBD2; clone_size: few; v_call: TRBV12-3/TRBV12-4; cdr3_aa: CASSMGLAGGEETQYF; cdr3_nt: TGTGCCAGCAGTATGGGACTAGCGGGAGGGGAAGAGACCCAGTACTTC
j_call: TRBJ2-3; cdr3_length: 15; d_call: TRBD2; clone_size: .; v_call: TRBV10-3; cdr3_aa: CAISEVGGFTDTQYF; cdr3_nt: TGTGCCATCAGTGAGGTGGGGGGGTTCACAGATACGCAGTATTTT
j_call: TRBJ2-7; cdr3_length: 12; d_call: TRBD1; clone_size: .; v_call: TRBV29-1; cdr3_aa: CSASLPTGEQNF; cdr3_nt: TGCAGCGCCTCCCTCCCGACAGGGGAGCAGAACTTC
j_call: TRBJ2-1; cdr3_length: 16; d_call: TRBD1; clone_size: .; v_call: TRBV7-2; cdr3_aa: CASSDLGMVPGGEQFF; cdr3_nt: TGTGCCAGCAGTGATTTGGGGATGGTCCCAGGGGGTGAGCAGTTCTTC
j_call: TRBJ1-1; cdr3_length: 14; d_call: .; clone_size: many; v_call: TRBV4-1; cdr3_aa: CASSQDPTGIEAFF; cdr3_nt: TGCGCCAGCAGCCAAGATCCGACGGGGATTGAAGCTTTCTTT
j_call: TRBJ1-1; cdr3_length: 14; d_call: TRBD1; clone_size: .; v_call: TRBV6-5; cdr3_aa: CASSYDRGRTEAFF; cdr3_nt: TGTGCCAGCAGTTACGACAGGGGGAGGACTGAAGCTTTCTTT
j_call: TRBJ2-7; cdr3_length: 12; d_call: .; clone_size: many; v_call: TRBV10-3; cdr3_aa: CAISDVIYEQYF; cdr3_nt: TGTGCCATCAGTGACGTGATATACGAGCAGTACTTC
j_call: TRBJ2-3; cdr3_length: 16; d_call: TRBD2; clone_size: .; v_call: TRBV9; cdr3_aa: CASSVGATSGLDTRYF; cdr3_nt: TGTGCCAGCAGCGTAGGAGCAACTAGCGGTCTGGATACGCGGTATTTT
j_call: TRBJ2-7; cdr3_length: 16; d_call: .; clone_size: .; v_call: TRBV28; cdr3_aa: CASSLSFRGADYEQYF; cdr3_nt: TGTGCCAGCAGTTTATCCTTCAGGGGCGCTGACTACGAGCAGTACTTC
j_call: TRBJ2-3; cdr3_length: 16; d_call: TRBD2; clone_size: few; v_call: TRBV9; cdr3_aa: CASSVGGSGEADTQYF; cdr3_nt: TGTGCCAGCAGCGTCGGAGGTAGCGGGGAAGCAGATACGCAGTATTTT
j_call: TRBJ2-3; cdr3_length: 15; d_call: TRBD2; clone_size: many; v_call: TRBV7-2; cdr3_aa: CASSSGLAVSDTQYF; cdr3_nt: TGTGCCAGCAGTTCCGGACTAGCGGTATCTGATACGCAGTATTTT
j_call: TRBJ2-2; cdr3_length: 16; d_call: .; clone_size: .; v_call: TRBV3-1; cdr3_aa: CASSQVSQAYTGELFF; cdr3_nt: TGTGCCAGCAGCCAAGTTTCACAGGCCTACACCGGGGAGCTGTTTTTT
j_call: TRBJ2-7; cdr3_length: 13; d_call: .; clone_size: many; v_call: TRBV6-5; cdr3_aa: CASSYGVSYEQYF; cdr3_nt: TGTGCCAGCAGTTACGGGGTCTCCTACGAGCAGTACTTC
j_call: TRBJ1-2; cdr3_length: 14; d_call: .; clone_size: many; v_call: TRBV28; cdr3_aa: CASSPLDRSYGYTF; cdr3_nt: TGTGCCAGCAGTCCCCTTGATCGGTCCTATGGCTACACCTTC
j_call: TRBJ2-5; cdr3_length: 15; d_call: .; clone_size: few; v_call: TRBV15; cdr3_aa: CATSRDITLQETQYF; cdr3_nt: TGTGCCACCAGCAGAGATATCACACTTCAAGAGACCCAGTACTTC
j_call: TRBJ1-5; cdr3_length: 13; d_call: TRBD1; clone_size: .; v_call: TRBV6-1; cdr3_aa: CATWDRVRQPQHF; cdr3_nt: TGTGCCACCTGGGACAGGGTGCGGCAGCCCCAGCATTTT
j_call: TRBJ2-7; cdr3_length: 14; d_call: .; clone_size: .; v_call: TRBV27; cdr3_aa: CASSDLQKTYEQYF; cdr3_nt: TGTGCCAGCAGTGACTTACAGAAAACCTACGAGCAGTACTTC
j_call: TRBJ2-7; cdr3_length: 14; d_call: .; clone_size: .; v_call: TRBV11-3; cdr3_aa: CASSLAGAPHEQYF; cdr3_nt: TGTGCCAGCAGCTTAGCTGGGGCCCCCCACGAGCAGTACTTC